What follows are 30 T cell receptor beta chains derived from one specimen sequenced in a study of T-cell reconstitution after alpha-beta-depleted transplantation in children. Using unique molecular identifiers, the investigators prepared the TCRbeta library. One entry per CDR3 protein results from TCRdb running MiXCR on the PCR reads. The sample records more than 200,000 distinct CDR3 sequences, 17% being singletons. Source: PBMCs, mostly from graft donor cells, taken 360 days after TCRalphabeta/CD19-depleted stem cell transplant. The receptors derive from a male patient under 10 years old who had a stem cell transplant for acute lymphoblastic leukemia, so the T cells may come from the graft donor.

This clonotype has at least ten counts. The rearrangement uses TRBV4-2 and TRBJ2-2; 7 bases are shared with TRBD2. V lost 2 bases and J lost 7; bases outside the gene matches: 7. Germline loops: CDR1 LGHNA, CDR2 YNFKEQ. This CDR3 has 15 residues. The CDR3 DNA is TGTGCCAGCAGCCAATCGGGACTATCTGTCGGGGAGCTGTTTTTT. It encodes CASSQSGLSVGELFF.

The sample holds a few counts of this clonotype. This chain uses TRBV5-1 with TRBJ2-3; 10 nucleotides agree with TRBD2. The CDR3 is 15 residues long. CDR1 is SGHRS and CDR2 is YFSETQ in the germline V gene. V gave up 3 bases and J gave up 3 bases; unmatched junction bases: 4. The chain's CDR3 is CASSSSTSGTDTQYF. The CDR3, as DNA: TGCGCCAGCAGCTCCTCGACTAGCGGGACAGATACGCAGTATTTT. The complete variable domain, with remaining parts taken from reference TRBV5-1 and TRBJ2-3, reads KAGVTQTPRYLIKTRGQQVTLSCSPISGHRSVSWYQQTPGQGLQFLFEYFSETQRNKGNFPGRFSGRQFSNSRSEMNVSTLELGDSALYLCASSSSTSGTDTQYFGPGTRLTVL.

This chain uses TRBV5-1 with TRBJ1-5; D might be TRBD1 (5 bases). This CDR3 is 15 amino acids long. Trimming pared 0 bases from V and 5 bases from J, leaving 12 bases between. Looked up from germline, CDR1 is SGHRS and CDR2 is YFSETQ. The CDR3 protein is CASSLGQGDYQPQHF. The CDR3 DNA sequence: TGCGCCAGCAGCTTGGGGCAGGGAGACTATCAGCCCCAGCATTTT.

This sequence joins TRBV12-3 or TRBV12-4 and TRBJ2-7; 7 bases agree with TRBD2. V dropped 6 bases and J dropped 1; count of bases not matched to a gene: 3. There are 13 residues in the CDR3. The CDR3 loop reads CASRMGGSYEQYF. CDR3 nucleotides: TGTGCCAGCAGGATGGGAGGGTCCTACGAGCAGTACTTC.

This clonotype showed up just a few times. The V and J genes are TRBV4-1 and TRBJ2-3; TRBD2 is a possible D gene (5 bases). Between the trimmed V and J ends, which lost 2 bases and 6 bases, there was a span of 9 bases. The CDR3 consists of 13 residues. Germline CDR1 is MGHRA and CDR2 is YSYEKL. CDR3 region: CASSQSLGDTQYF. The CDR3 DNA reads TGCGCCAGCAGCCAATCACTAGGGGATACGCAGTATTTT.

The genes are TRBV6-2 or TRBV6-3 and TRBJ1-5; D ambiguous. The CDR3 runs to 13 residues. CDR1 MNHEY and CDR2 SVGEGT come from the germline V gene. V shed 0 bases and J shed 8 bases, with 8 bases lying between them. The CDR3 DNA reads TGTGCCAGCAGTTACTCGAATTTTGAGCCCCAGCATTTT. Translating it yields CASSYSNFEPQHF.

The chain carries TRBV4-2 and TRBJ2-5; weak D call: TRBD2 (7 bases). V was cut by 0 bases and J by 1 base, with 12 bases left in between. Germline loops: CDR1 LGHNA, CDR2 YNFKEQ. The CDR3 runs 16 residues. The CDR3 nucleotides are TGTGCCAGCAGCCAAGAGTCGGGGGGCGGCCAAGAGACCCAGTACTTC. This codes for CASSQESGGGQETQYF.

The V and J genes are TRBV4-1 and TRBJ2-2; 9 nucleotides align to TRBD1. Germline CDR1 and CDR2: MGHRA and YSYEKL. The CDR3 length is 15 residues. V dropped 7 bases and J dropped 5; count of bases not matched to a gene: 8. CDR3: CASTPGQGMTGELFF. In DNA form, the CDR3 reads TGCGCCAGCACCCCGGGACAGGGTATGACCGGGGAGCTGTTTTTT.

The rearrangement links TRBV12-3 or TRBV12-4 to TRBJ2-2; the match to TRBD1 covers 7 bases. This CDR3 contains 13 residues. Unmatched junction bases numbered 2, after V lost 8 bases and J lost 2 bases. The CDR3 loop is CASDRENTGELFF. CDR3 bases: TGTGCCAGCGACAGGGAAAACACCGGGGAGCTGTTTTTT.

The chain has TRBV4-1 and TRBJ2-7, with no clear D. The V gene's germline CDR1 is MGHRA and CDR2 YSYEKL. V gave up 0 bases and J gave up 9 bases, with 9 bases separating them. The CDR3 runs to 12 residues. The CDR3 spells CASSQEGFRQYF. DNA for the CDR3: TGCGCCAGCAGCCAAGAAGGGTTCCGGCAGTACTTC.

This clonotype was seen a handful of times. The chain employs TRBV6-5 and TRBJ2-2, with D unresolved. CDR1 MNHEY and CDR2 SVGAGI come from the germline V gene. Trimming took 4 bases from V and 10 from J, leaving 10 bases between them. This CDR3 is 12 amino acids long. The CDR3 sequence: CASSSTSTELFF. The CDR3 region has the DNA TGTGCCAGCAGTTCGACAAGTACGGAGCTGTTTTTT.

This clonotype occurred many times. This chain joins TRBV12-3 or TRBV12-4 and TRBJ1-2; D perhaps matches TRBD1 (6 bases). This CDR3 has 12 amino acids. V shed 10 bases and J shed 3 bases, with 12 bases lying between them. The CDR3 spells CAIQTGHYGYTF. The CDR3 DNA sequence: TGTGCCATCCAAACAGGGCACTATGGCTACACCTTC.

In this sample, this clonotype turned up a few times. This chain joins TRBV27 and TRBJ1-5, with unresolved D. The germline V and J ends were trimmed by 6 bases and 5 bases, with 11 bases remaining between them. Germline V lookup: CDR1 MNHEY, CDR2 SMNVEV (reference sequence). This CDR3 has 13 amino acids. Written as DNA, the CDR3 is TGTGCCAGCAGCAATGAGCAGGATCAGCCCCAGCATTTT. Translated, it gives CASSNEQDQPQHF.

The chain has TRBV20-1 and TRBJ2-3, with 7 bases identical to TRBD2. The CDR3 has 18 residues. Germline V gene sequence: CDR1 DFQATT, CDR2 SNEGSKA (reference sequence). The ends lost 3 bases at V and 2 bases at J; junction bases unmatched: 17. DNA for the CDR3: TGCAGTGCTAGTCCCCCCCGGGTTTTCGGGGGGTCCACAGATACGCAGTATTTT. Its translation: CSASPPRVFGGSTDTQYF.

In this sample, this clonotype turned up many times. CDR3 nucleotide sequence: TGTGCCAGCAGCCCTCGGATAAGACAGAACCAAGAGACCCAGTACTTC. This encodes CASSPRIRQNQETQYF. The chain carries TRBV12-3 or TRBV12-4 and TRBJ2-5, with D maybe TRBD1 (5 bases). The CDR3 consists of 16 residues. The V and J ends lost 6 bases and 0 bases respectively, with 17 bases between them.

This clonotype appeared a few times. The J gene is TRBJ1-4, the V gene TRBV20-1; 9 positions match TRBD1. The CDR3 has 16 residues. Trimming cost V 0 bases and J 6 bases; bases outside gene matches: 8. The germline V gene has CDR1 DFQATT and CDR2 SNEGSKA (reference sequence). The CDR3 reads CSARDRYRGRDEKLFF. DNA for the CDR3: TGCAGTGCTAGAGATCGATACAGGGGGCGGGATGAAAAACTGTTTTTT.

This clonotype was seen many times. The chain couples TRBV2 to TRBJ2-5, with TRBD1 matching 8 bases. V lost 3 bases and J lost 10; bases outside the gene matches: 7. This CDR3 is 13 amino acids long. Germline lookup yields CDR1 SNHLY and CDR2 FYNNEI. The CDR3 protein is CASSEDREVGQYF. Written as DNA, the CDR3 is TGTGCCAGCAGTGAGGACAGGGAGGTGGGCCAGTACTTC.

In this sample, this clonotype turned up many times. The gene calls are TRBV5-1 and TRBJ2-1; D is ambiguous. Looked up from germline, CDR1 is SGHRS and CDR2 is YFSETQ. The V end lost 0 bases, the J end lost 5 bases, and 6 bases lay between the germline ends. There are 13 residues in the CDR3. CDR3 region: CASSLAGDNEQFF. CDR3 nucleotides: TGCGCCAGCAGCTTGGCTGGGGACAATGAGCAGTTCTTC.

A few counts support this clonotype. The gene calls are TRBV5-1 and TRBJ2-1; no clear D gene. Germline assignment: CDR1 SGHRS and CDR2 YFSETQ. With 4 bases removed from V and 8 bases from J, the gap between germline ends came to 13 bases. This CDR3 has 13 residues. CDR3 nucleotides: TGCGCCAGCAGCCAACGTATGGCGGATGAGCAGTTCTTC. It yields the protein CASSQRMADEQFF.

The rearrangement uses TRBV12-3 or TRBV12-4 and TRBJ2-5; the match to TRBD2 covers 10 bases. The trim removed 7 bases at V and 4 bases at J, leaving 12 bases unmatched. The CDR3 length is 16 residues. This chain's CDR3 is CASNPEGSGGRETQYF. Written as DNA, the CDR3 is TGTGCCAGCAATCCCGAAGGTAGCGGGGGGCGAGAGACCCAGTACTTC.

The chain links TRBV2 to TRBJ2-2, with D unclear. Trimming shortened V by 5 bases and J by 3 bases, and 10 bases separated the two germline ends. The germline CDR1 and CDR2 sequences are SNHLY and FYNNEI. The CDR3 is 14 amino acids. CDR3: CASSPAIYTGELFF. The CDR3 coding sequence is TGTGCCAGCAGTCCCGCAATATACACCGGGGAGCTGTTTTTT.

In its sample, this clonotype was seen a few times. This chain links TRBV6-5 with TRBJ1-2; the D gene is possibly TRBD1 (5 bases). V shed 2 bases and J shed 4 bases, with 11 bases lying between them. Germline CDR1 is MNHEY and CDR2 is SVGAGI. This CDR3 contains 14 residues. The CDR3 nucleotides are TGTGCCAGCAGTTACACGGGACTTCCCTATGGCTACACCTTC. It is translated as CASSYTGLPYGYTF.

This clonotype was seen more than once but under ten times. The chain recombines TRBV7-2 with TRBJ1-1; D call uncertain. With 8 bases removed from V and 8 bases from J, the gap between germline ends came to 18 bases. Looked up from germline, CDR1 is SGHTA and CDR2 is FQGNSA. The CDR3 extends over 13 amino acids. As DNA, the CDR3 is TGTGCCAGCCCCGAACCGGGCTCCAAAGAAGCTTTCTTT. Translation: CASPEPGSKEAFF.

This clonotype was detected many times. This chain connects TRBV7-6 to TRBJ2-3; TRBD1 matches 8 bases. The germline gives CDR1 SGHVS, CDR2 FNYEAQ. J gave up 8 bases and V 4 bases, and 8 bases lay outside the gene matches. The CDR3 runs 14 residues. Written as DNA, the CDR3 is TGTGCCAGCAGCTGGACAGGGATCCAGAGTACGCAGTATTTT. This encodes CASSWTGIQSTQYF.

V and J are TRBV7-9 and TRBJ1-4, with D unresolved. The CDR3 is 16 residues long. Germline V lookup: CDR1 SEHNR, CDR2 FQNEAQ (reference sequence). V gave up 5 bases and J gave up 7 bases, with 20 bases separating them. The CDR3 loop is CASSTLVGVGGEKLFF. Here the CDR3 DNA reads TGTGCCAGCAGCACCCTTGTTGGGGTGGGCGGTGAAAAACTGTTTTTT.

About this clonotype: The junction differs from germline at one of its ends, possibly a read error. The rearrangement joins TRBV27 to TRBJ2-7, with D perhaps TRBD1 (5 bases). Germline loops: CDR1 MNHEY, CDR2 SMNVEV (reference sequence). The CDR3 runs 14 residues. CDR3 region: CASSFETASYEQYF. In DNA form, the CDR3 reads TGTGCCAGCAGTTTTGAGACAGCATCCTACGAGCAGTATTTC.

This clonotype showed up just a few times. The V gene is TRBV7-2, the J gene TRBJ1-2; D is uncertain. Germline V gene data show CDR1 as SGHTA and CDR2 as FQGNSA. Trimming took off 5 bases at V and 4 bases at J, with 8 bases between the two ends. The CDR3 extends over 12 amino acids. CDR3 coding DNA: TGTGCCAGCAGCCCCTCACTCTATGGCTACACCTTC. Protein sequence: CASSPSLYGYTF.

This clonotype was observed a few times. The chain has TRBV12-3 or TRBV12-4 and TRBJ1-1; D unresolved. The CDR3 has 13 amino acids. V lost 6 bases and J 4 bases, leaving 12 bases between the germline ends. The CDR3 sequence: CASSEKRFTEAFF. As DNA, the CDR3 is TGTGCCAGCAGCGAGAAGAGGTTCACTGAAGCTTTCTTT.

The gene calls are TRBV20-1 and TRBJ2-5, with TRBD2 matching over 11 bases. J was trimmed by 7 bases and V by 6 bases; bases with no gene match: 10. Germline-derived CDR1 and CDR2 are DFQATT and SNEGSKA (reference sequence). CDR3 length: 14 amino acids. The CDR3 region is CSAPLAGGFRTQYF. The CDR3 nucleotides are TGCAGTGCCCCCCTAGCGGGGGGCTTCAGGACCCAGTACTTC.

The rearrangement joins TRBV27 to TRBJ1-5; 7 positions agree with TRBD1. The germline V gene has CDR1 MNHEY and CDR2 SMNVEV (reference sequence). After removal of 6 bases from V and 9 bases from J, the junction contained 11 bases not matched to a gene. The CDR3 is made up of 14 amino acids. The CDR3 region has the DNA TGTGCCAGCAGGCAGACAGGGATCGGGCGGCCCCAGCATTTT. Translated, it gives CASRQTGIGRPQHF.